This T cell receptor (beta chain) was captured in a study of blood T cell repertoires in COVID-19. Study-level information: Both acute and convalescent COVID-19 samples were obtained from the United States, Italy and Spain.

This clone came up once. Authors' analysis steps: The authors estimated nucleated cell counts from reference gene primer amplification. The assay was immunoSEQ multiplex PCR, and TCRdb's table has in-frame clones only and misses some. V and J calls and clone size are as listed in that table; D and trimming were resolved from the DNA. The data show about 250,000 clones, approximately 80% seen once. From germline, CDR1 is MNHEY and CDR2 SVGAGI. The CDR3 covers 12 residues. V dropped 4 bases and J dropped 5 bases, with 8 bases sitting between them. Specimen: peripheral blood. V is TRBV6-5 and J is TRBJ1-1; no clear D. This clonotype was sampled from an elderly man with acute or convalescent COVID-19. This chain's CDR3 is CASSSAGTEAFF. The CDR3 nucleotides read TGTGCCAGCAGTTCGGCGGGGACTGAAGCTTTCTTT.